This entry features one T cell receptor beta chain sequence. Just one base apart from a much larger clone, this may be a read error. The sample originates from a study of metastatic and nonmetastatic thyroid tumors. TCRdb re-called the PCR reads with MiXCR. The repertoire consists of tens of thousands of clones, with around 12% occurring once and the leading ten covering approximately 10%. Germline CDR1 is SGHNT and CDR2 is YYREEE (reference sequence). The CDR3 spans 14 residues. Trimming removed 2 bases from V and 2 bases from J, with 10 bases in between. No patient had received any treatment before thyroid surgery.

The TCR sequence derives from a female donor with papillary thyroid cancer or a benign thyroid nodule (not recorded which). Some clones in this sample may be carry-over from other donors' samples. The sample was tumor tissue. The chain combines TRBV5-4 with TRBJ2-5, with unresolved D. The CDR3: CASSLSVVQETQYF. The CDR3 DNA reads as TGTGCCAGCAGCTTAAGCGTAGTGCAAGAGACCCAGTACTTC.